This TCR beta chain was captured by sequencing in a study of T cell repertoires in aging, cancer and after chemotherapy. Trimming stripped 6 bases from V and 6 bases from J, with 12 bases between. CDR3 size: 12 residues. This clonotype was detected a few times. The template was genomic DNA from peripheral blood, not RNA. A mixed TRB-A/B primer pool amplified rearranged TRB by multiplex touch-down PCR. Using its own MiXCR run on the multiplex PCR reads, TCRdb lists one record per CDR3 protein. Here the sample spans about 11,000 distinct CDR3 sequences, 20% to 30% being singletons. This TCR derives from a human donor in good health. The source material was blood. The chain joins TRBV12-3 or TRBV12-4 to TRBJ2-7; TRBD1 is a possible D gene (6 bases). The CDR3 sequence is CASSILGGEQYF. CDR3 DNA: TGTGCCAGCAGCATTCTAGGGGGCGAGCAGTACTTC.